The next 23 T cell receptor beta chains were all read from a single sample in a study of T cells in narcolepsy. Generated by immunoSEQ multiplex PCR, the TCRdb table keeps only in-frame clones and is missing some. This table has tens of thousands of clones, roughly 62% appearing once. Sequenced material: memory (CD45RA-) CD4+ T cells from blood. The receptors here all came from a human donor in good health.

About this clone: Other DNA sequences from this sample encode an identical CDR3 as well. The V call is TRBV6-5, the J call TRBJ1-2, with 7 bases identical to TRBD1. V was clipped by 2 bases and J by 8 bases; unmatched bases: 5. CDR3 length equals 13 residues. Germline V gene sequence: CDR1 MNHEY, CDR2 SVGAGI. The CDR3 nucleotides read TGTGCCAGCAGTTACAGGCAGGGGGGGGGCTACACCTTC. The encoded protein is CASSYRQGGGYTF.

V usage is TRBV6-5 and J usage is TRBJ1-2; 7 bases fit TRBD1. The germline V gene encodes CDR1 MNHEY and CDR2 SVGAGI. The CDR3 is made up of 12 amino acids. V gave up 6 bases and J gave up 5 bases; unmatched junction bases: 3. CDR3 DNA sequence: TGTGCCAGCAGGAAGACAGGGTATGGCTACACCTTC. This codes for CASRKTGYGYTF.

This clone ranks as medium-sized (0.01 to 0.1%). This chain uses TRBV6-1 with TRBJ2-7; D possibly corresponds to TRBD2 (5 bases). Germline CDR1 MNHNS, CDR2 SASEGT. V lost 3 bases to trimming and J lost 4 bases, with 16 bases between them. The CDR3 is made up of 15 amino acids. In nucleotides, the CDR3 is TGTGCCAGCAGTGAGCCTTTCAGCGGCCGGTACGAGCAGTACTTC. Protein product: CASSEPFSGRYEQYF.

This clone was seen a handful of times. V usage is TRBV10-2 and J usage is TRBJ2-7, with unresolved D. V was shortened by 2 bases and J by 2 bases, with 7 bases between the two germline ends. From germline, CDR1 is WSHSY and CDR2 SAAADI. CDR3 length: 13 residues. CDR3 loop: CASSEKGPYEQYF. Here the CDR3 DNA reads TGCGCCAGCAGTGAGAAAGGCCCCTACGAGCAGTACTTC.

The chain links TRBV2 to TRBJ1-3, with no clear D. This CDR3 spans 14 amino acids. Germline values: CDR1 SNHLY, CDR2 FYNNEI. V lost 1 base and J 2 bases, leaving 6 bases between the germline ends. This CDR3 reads CASSEGVPGNTIYF. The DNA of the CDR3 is TGTGCCAGCAGTGAAGGGGTCCCTGGAAACACCATATATTTT. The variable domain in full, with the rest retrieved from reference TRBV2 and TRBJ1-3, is EPEVTQTPSHQVTQMGQEVILRCVPISNHLYFYWYRQILGQKVEFLVSFYNNEISEKSEIFDDQFSVERPDGSNFTLKIRSTKLEDSAMYFCASSEGVPGNTIYFGEGSWLTVV.

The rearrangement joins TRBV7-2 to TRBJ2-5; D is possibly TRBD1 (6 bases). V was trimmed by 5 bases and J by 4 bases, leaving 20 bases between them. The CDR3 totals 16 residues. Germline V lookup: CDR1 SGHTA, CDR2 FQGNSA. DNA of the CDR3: TGTGCCAGCAGCGCTACAGGGTTACACTATCTAGAGACCCAGTACTTC. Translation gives CASSATGLHYLETQYF.

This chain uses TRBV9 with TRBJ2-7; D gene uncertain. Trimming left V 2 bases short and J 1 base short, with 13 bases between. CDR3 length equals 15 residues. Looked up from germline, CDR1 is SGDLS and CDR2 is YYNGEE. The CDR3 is CASSVSPKGSYEQYF. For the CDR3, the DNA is TGTGCCAGCAGCGTGTCCCCTAAGGGATCCTACGAGCAGTACTTC.

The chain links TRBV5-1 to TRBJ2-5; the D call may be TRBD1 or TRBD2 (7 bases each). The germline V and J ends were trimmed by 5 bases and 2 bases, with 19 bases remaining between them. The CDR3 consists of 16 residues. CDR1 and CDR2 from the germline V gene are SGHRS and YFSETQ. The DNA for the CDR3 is TGCGCCAGCAGGGCGAGGGGGCCGGGAGGACAAGAGACCCAGTACTTC. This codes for CASRARGPGGQETQYF. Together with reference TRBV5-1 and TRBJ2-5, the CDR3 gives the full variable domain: KAGVTQTPRYLIKTRGQQVTLSCSPISGHRSVSWYQQTPGQGLQFLFEYFSETQRNKGNFPGRFSGRQFSNSRSEMNVSTLELGDSALYLCASRARGPGGQETQYFGPGTRLLVL.

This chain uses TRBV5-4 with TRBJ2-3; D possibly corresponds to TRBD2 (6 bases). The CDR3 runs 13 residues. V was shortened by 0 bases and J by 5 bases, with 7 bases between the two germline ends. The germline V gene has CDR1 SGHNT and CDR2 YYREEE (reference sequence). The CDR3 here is CASSLDGGDTQYF. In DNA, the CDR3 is TGTGCCAGCAGCTTGGACGGGGGAGATACGCAGTATTTT.

CDR3 in DNA: TGTGCCAGCAGCCAATACACCGGGACTAGCGGCTACAATGAGCAGTTCTTC. Protein product: CASSQYTGTSGYNEQFF. The V and J genes are TRBV7-2 and TRBJ2-1, with 11 bases lining up with TRBD2. The V and J ends lost 5 bases and 3 bases, in that order; junction bases with no gene match: 9. Germline V gene data show CDR1 as SGHTA and CDR2 as FQGNSA. The CDR3 runs to 17 residues. The full variable domain, completed using reference TRBV7-2 and TRBJ2-1, is GAGVSQSPSNKVTEKGKDVELRCDPISGHTALYWYRQSLGQGLEFLIYFQGNSAPDKSGLPSDRFSAERTGGSVSTLTIQRTQQEDSAVYLCASSQYTGTSGYNEQFFGPGTRLTVL.

Written as DNA, the CDR3 is TGTGCCAGCTCACCGAAAAACAGGGGTTTAGATGAAAAACTGTTTTTT. The encoded protein is CASSPKNRGLDEKLFF. The rearrangement links TRBV18 to TRBJ1-4, with 7 bases matching TRBD1. There are 16 residues in the CDR3. The V gene's germline CDR1 is KGHSH and CDR2 LQKENI. The junction had 10 bases not matched to a gene; V was cut back by 3 bases and J by 6 bases.

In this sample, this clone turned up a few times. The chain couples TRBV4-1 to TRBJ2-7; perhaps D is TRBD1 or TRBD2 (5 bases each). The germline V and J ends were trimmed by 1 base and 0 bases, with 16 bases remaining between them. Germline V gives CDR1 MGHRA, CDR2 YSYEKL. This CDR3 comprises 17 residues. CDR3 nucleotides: TGCGCCAGCAGCCAAGGCTTGGCCGGGACCCACTCCTACGAGCAGTACTTC. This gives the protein CASSQGLAGTHSYEQYF.

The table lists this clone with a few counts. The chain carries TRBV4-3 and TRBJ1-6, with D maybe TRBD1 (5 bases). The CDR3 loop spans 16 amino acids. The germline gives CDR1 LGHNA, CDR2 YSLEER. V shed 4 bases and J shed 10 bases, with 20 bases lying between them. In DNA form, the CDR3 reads TGCGCCAGCAGCCCTGCAAGGTTGGACATGAGGTCACCCCTCCACTTT. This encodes CASSPARLDMRSPLHF.

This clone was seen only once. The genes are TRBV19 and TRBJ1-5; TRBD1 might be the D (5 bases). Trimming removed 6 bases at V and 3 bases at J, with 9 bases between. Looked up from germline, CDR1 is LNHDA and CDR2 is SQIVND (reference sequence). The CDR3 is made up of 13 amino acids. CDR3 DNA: TGTGCCAGTAGCGGGGGTCACAATCAGCCCCAGCATTTT. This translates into CASSGGHNQPQHF.

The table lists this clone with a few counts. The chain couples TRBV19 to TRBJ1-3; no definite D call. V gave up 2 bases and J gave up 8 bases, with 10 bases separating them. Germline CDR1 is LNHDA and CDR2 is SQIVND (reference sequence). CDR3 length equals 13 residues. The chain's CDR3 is CASSINRRDTIYF. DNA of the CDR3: TGTGCCAGTAGTATAAATCGTCGGGACACCATATATTTT.

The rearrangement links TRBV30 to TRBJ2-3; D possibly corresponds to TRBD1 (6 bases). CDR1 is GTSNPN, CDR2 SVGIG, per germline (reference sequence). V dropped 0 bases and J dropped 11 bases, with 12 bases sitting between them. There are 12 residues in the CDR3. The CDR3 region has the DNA TGTGCCTGGAGTGTTCAGGGGACACGGCAGTATTTT. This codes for CAWSVQGTRQYF. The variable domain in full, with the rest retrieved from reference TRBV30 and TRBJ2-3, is SQTIHQWPATLVQPVGSPLSLECTVEGTSNPNLYWYRQAAGRGLQLLFYSVGIGQISSEVPQNLSASRPQDRQFILSSKKLLLSDSGFYLCAWSVQGTRQYFGPGTRLTVL.

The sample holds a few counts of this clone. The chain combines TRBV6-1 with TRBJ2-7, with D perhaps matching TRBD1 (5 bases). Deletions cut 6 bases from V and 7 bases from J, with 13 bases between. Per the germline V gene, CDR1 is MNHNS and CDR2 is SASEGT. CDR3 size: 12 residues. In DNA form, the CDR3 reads TGTGCCAGCAGGGCTACGACAGTTGAGCAGTACTTC. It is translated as CASRATTVEQYF.

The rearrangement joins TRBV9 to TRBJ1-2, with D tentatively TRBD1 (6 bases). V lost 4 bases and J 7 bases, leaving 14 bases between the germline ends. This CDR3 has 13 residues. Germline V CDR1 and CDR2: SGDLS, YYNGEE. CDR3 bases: TGTGCCAGCAGCTTCGTTGGAGGGGGTGGCTACACCTTC. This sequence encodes CASSFVGGGGYTF.

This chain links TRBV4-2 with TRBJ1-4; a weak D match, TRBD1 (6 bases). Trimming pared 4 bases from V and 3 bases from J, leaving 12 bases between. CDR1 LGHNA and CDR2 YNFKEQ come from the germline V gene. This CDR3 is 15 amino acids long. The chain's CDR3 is CASSLTRGPNEKLFF. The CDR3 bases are TGTGCCAGCAGCCTAACCAGGGGACCTAATGAAAAACTGTTTTTT.

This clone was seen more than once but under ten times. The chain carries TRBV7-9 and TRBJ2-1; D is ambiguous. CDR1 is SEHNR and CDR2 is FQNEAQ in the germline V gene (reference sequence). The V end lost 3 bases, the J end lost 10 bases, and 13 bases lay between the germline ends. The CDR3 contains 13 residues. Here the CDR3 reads CASSFATTSEQFF. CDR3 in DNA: TGTGCCAGCAGCTTCGCGACAACATCAGAGCAGTTCTTC.

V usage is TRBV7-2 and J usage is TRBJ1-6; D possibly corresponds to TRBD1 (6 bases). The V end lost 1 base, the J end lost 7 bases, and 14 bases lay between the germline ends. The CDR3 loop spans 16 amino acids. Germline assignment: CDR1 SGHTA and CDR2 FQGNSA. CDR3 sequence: CASSLGPDRRNSPLHF. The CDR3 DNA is TGTGCCAGCAGCTTAGGCCCCGACAGGCGGAATTCACCCCTCCACTTT.

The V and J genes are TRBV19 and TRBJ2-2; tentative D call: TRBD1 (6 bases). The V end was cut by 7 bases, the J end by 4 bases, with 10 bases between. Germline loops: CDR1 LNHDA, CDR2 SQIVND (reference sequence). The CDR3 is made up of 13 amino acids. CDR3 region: CASKGTSTGELFF. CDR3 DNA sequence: TGTGCCAGTAAGGGGACAAGCACCGGGGAGCTGTTTTTT. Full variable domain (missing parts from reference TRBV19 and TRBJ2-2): DGGITQSPKYLFRKEGQNVTLSCEQNLNHDAMYWYRQDPGQGLRLIYYSQIVNDFQKGDIAEGYSVSREKKESFPLTVTSAQKNPTAFYLCASKGTSTGELFFGEGSRLTVL.

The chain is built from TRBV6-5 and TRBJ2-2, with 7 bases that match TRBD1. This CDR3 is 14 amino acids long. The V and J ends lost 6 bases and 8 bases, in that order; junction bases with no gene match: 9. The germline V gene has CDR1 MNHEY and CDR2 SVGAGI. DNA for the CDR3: TGTGCCAGCAGCGATACCGGGACAGCAGGGGAGCTGTTTTTT. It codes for CASSDTGTAGELFF.